A single sample gave rise to the 5 T cell receptor beta chains below, sequenced in a study of blood T cell repertoires in COVID-19. Libraries were prepared by immunoSEQ multiplex PCR; TCRdb keeps only in-frame clonotypes and omits some of them. The repertoire consists of some 400,000 clones, with around 87% occurring once and the leading ten covering about 2.3%. The sample taken for sequencing was peripheral blood. These receptors were obtained from a woman aged 55-69 years with COVID-19, enrolled during active disease.

The gene calls are TRBV5-6 and TRBJ1-2; 9 bases fit TRBD1. Germline CDR1 reads SGHDT; CDR2 reads YYEEEE. This CDR3 region has 18 residues. The V and J ends lost 3 bases and 8 bases, in that order; junction bases with no gene match: 20. CDR3 sequence (DNA): TGTGCCAGCAGCTCATTTAGTCTGTTTCCGGGACAGGGTTGGGGCTACACCTTC. Its protein product is CASSSFSLFPGQGWGYTF. Full variable domain (remainder filled in from reference TRBV5-6 and TRBJ1-2): DAGVTQSPTHLIKTRGQQVTLRCSPKSGHDTVSWYQQALGQGPQFIFQYYEEEERQRGNFPDRFSGHQFPNYSSELNVNALLLGDSALYLCASSSFSLFPGQGWGYTFGSGTRLTVV.

This clone was observed a handful of times. The V gene is TRBV27, the J gene TRBJ2-7; the D is unclear. The CDR3 loop spans 15 amino acids. V lost 2 bases, J lost 6 bases, and 17 bases lay in between. Germline lookup yields CDR1 MNHEY and CDR2 SMNVEV (reference sequence). The CDR3 coding sequence is TGTGCCAGCAGTTTAAAACGAGCCTCCTACGGCGAGCAGTACTTC. Translation gives CASSLKRASYGEQYF.

The chain recombines TRBV19 with TRBJ2-1, with 8 bases lining up with TRBD1. V dropped 7 bases and J dropped 0; count of bases not matched to a gene: 5. Germline CDR1 is LNHDA and CDR2 is SQIVND (reference sequence). This CDR3 is built from 15 residues. CDR3 protein: CASTRGRFSYNEQFF. The CDR3 DNA reads TGTGCCAGTACCAGGGGGCGGTTCTCCTACAATGAGCAGTTCTTC. The full variable domain, in which reference TRBV19 and TRBJ2-1 provide the parts outside the CDR3, is DGGITQSPKYLFRKEGQNVTLSCEQNLNHDAMYWYRQDPGQGLRLIYYSQIVNDFQKGDIAEGYSVSREKKESFPLTVTSAQKNPTAFYLCASTRGRFSYNEQFFGPGTRLTVL.

This clone was recorded a few times. The chain links TRBV19 to TRBJ1-5, with 8 bases that match TRBD1. V gave up 0 bases and J gave up 0 bases; unmatched junction bases: 4. Germline V gene data show CDR1 as LNHDA and CDR2 as SQIVND (reference sequence). The CDR3 extends over 17 amino acids. CDR3 DNA: TGTGCCAGTAGTATAGAGGCAGGGGGCTATAGCAATCAGCCCCAGCATTTT. This translates into CASSIEAGGYSNQPQHF.

The rearrangement joins TRBV28 to TRBJ1-4, with 7 bases that match TRBD1. Germline CDR1 is MDHEN and CDR2 is SYDVKM. The CDR3 has 15 residues. V shed 5 bases and J 10 bases; nucleotides not matched to a gene: 13. DNA of the CDR3: TGTGCCAGCAGTCCCCCCCTAGGGGGCTTAGTAAAACTGTTTTTT. Translating gives CASSPPLGGLVKLFF.